The T cell receptor (beta chain) under discussion was sequenced for a study of blood T cells in healthy people across ages. The CDR3 is made up of 15 amino acids. J was trimmed by 1 base and V by 3 bases; bases with no gene match: 4. CDR1 is MGHRA, CDR2 YSYEKL, per germline. Together with a sample-barcoded 5' primer, a J-beta primer mix was included in a second PCR lasting about 6 to 11 cycles. MiXCR was run by TCRdb on the 5' RACE reads, yielding one entry per CDR3 protein. The repertoire includes approximately 1.5 million distinct CDR3 sequences, roughly a third of them detected once, and approximately 11% sits in the top ten.

The chain employs TRBV4-1 and TRBJ1-1; 8 bases are shared with TRBD1. Source material: blood. This TCR was recovered from a woman aged 25 to 39 in good health. In nucleotides, the CDR3 is TGCGCCAGCAGCCACATAGGACAGGGGAACACTGAAGCTTTCTTT. Translating gives CASSHIGQGNTEAFF.